This TCR beta chain was found in a study of cytomegalovirus exposure and HLA in healthy donors. Study-level results: In a later analysis, TCR beta V- and J-gene trimming showed a link to a missense DCLRE1C variant.

There are 16 residues in the CDR3. Trimming at V came to 3 bases and at J to 3 bases, leaving 7 bases not matched to a gene. CDR1 is SGHAT, CDR2 FQDESV, per germline (reference sequence). With 60 Vbeta and 13 Jbeta primers, the PCR was carried out. Sequencing was performed with immunoSEQ multiplex PCR; in TCRdb, only in-frame clones are kept and a portion is missing. The sample carries roughly 170,000 clones, 80% recorded once. All donors participated as healthy donors of bone marrow. As to this clone: What it binds is not known.

The origin of this receptor is a man in his thirties or forties in good health and CMV-seronegative. The sequencing input was PBMCs. The chain recombines TRBV11-1 with TRBJ2-2; TRBD1 matches 7 bases. The CDR3 DNA sequence: TGTGCCAGCAGCTTTCCACAGGGGATGTACACCGGGGAGCTGTTTTTT. Its protein product is CASSFPQGMYTGELFF.